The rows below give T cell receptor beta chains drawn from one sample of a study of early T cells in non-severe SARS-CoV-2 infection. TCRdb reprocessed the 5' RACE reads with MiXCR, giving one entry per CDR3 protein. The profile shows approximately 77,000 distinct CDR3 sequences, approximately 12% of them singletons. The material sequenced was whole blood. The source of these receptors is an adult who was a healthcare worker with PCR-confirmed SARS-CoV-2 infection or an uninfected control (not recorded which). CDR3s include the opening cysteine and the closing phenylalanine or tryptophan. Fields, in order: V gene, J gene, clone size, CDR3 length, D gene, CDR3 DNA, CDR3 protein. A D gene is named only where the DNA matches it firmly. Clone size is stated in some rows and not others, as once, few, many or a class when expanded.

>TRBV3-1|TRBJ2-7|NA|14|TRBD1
TGTGCCAGCAGCCTAGGGACAGGGCTGAACGAGCAGTACTTC
CASSLGTGLNEQYF
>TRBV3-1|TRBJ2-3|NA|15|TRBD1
TGTGCCAGCAGCGACGGACAGGGGGCCTGGGATACGCAGTATTTT
CASSDGQGAWDTQYF
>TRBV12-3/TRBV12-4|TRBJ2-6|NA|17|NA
TGTGCCAGCAAGGGGGTGAGGGGAGCGGATGGGGCCAACGTCCTGACTTTC
CASKGVRGADGANVLTF
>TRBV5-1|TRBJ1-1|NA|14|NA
TGCGCCAGCAGCCTGGACACCTTGGGGACTGAAGCTTTCTTT
CASSLDTLGTEAFF
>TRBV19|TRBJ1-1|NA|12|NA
TGTGCCAGTAGTACTCCGGGACTTGAAGCTTTCTTT
CASSTPGLEAFF
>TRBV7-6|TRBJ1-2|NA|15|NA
TGTGCCAACAGATCCACAGGGATTACTAACTATGGCTACACCTTC
CANRSTGITNYGYTF
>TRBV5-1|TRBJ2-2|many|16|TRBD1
TGCGCCAGCAGCTTTCCAGGGGGCGCGGGCACCGGGGAGCTGTTTTTT
CASSFPGGAGTGELFF
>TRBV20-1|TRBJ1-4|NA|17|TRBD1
TGCAGTGCTTCTAGCCTATCCCCGGGACAGATTAATGAAAAACTGTTTTTT
CSASSLSPGQINEKLFF
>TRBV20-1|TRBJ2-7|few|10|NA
TGCAGTGCTACCACCTACGAGCAGTACTTC
CSATTYEQYF
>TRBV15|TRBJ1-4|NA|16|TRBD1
TGTGCCACCAGCGACCGGGACAGGGGGCATAATGAAAAACTGTTTTTT
CATSDRDRGHNEKLFF
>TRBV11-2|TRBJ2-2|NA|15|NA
TGTGCCAGCAGCTTAGTGGGATTGGACACCGGGGAGCTGTTTTTT
CASSLVGLDTGELFF
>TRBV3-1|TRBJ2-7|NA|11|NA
TGTGCCAGCAGCCAAGGAACGGAGCAGTACTTC
CASSQGTEQYF
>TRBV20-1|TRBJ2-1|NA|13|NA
TGCAGTGCTGCGGACCCAGGGACCAATGAGCAGTTCTTC
CSAADPGTNEQFF
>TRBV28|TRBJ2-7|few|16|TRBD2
TGTGCCAGCAGTTTATGGGGACTAGCGGGAGCCTACGAGCAGTACTTC
CASSLWGLAGAYEQYF
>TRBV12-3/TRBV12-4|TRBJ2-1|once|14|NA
TGTGCCAGCAGTTTGGGGGGCCGTCCCAATGAGCAGTTCTTC
CASSLGGRPNEQFF
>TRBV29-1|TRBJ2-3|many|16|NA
TGCAGCGTTGAAGATTCTAGGGGTACACCTACAGATACGCAGTATTTT
CSVEDSRGTPTDTQYF
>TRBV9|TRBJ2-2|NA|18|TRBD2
TGTGCCAGCAGTCCCAGGGAGGGGACTAGCGGGAGGTCCGGGGAGCTGTTTTTT
CASSPREGTSGRSGELFF
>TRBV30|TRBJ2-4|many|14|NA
TGTGCCTGGAGAAAAGGGGGTCTTCGGAGCATTCAGTACTTC
CAWRKGGLRSIQYF
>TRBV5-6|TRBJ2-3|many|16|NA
TGTGCCAGCAGCTTACAGGGAGATCCTTCCACAGATACGCAGTATTTT
CASSLQGDPSTDTQYF
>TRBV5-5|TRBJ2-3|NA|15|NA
TGTGCCAGCAGCCGGTGGAGGACTAGCACAGATACGCAGTATTTT
CASSRWRTSTDTQYF
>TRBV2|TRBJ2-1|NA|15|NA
TGTGCCTCCCTGTGGGGGTCAGGCCCCTACAATGAGCAGTTCTTC
CASLWGSGPYNEQFF
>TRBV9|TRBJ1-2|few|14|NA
TGTGCCAGCAGCGCCCGGACAGATCAGTATGGCTACACCTTC
CASSARTDQYGYTF
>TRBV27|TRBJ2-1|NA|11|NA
TGTGCCAGCGTCGACCGCTTTGAGCAGTTCTTC
CASVDRFEQFF
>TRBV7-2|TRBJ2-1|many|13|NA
TGTGCCAGCAGCTTCCAGAGCTACAATGAGCAGTTCTTC
CASSFQSYNEQFF
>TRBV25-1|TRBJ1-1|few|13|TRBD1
TGTGCCAGCAGCGGGACAGGTGGGACTGAAGCTTTCTTT
CASSGTGGTEAFF
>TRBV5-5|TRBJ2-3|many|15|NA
TGTGCCAGCAGCCCCCGATCAGTAGGCACAGATACGCAGTATTTT
CASSPRSVGTDTQYF
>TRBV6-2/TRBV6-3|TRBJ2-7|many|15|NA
TGTGCCAGCAAGAGATCCGGACAGAACGCCTACGAGCAGTACTTC
CASKRSGQNAYEQYF
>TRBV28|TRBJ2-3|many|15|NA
TGTGCCAGCAGTTTATATTCGGGAGAGGCAGATACGCAGTATTTT
CASSLYSGEADTQYF
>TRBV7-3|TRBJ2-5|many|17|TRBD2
TGTGCCAGCAGCGAAGGACTAGCGGGAGGGGGTCAGGAGACCCAGTACTTC
CASSEGLAGGGQETQYF
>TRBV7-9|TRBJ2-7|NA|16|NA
TGTGCCAGCAGCTTAGCCCCGGGGCAGCAGCAATACGAGCAGTACTTC
CASSLAPGQQQYEQYF
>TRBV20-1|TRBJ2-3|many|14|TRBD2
TGCAGTGGTTCATACGGGAGGTCCACAGATACGCAGTATTTT
CSGSYGRSTDTQYF
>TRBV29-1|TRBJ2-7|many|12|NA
TGCAGCGTTGGTCGAACGTCCTACGAGCAGTACTTC
CSVGRTSYEQYF
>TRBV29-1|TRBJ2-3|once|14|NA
TGCAGCGTTAAAGGTTCCACAGGCACGGATACGCAGTATTTT
CSVKGSTGTDTQYF
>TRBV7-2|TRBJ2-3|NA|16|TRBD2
TGTGCCAGCAGCTTAGGTGGCGGGAGGGCAACAGATACGCAGTATTTT
CASSLGGGRATDTQYF
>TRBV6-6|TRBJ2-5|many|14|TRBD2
TGTGCCAGCGTCTCTAGCGGAGCAGAAGAGACCCAGTACTTC
CASVSSGAEETQYF
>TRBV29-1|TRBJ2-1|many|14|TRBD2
TGCAGCGGGGGACTAGCGGGAGGACTCGTTGAGCAGTTCTTC
CSGGLAGGLVEQFF
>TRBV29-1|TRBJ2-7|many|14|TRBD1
TGCAGCGTTGGGCGGGGACAGGGAACCTACGAGCAGTACTTC
CSVGRGQGTYEQYF
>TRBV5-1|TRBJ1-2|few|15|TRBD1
TGCGCCAGCAGCGTGGGACAGGGCCTTCTCTATGGCTACACCTTC
CASSVGQGLLYGYTF
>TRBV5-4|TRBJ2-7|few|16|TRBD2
TGTGCCAGCAGTCTGAAACTCGGGACTAGCAGTGACGAGCAGTACTTC
CASSLKLGTSSDEQYF
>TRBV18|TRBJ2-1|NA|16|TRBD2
TGTGCCAGCTCACCAATGGGACTAGCGGCCCAACTTCCGGAGCTCTTC
CASSPMGLAAQLPELF
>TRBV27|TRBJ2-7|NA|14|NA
TGTGCCAGCAGCCCGCAGGAACCCGCCAGCGAGCAGTACTTC
CASSPQEPASEQYF
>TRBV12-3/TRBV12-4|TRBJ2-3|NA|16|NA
TGTGCCAGCAGCCGGTCCGGGGCAGCGGGCACAGATACGCAGTATTTT
CASSRSGAAGTDTQYF
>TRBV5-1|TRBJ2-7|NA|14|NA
TGCGCCAGCAGCCTGACTAGTTTCTCCTACGAGCAGTACTTC
CASSLTSFSYEQYF